The text below deals with one TCR beta chain. The antigen is unknown. Although they were nominally healthy when sampled, donors likely had unrecorded immune exposures. Germline V gene sequence: CDR1 SGDLS, CDR2 YYNGEE. The CDR3 is 13 amino acids. These data come from a study of cytomegalovirus exposure and HLA in healthy donors. Study-wide findings and caveats: Later analysis demonstrated an association between a missense DCLRE1C variant and TCR beta V- and J-gene trimming. Listed as cytomegalovirus-associated were over 150 TCR beta chains.

In the PCR, 60 Vbeta and 13 Jbeta primers were used. Sequencing was performed with immunoSEQ multiplex PCR; in TCRdb, only in-frame clones are kept and a portion is missing. This sample carries approximately 140,000 clones, less than 80% of them seen once, and the ten largest clones take approximately 8.2%. This receptor was taken from a woman aged 45-65 years in good health and CMV-seropositive. The genes are TRBV9 and TRBJ1-1; 9 bases are a match to TRBD1. The sequenced sample consisted of PBMCs. CDR3 nucleotides: TGTGCTAGCTCAGGACAGGGGTTGACTGAAGCTTTCTTT. This codes for CASSGQGLTEAFF.